This T cell receptor (beta chain) was documented in a study of siplizumab effects on memory and regulatory T cells (dated by TCRdb to about 2019). Regarding the research as a whole: The study examined how the anti-CD2 antibody siplizumab affects alloreactive T-cell subsets in allogeneic mixed lymphocyte reactions built from human PBMCs. Study-level results and caveats: About 75-96% of proliferating CD4+ or CD8+ clones could not be given a naive or memory phenotype. Whether proliferating Tregs from siplizumab cultures were suppressive was not functionally confirmed. The cumulative frequency of alloreactive sequences traceable to unstimulated CD4+ memory T cells was significantly reduced by siplizumab. Unstimulated naive T cells appeared to be more diverse than memory T cells, and naive cells seemed to make a substantial contribution to the alloresponse. Among mappable alloreactive CD4+ clones, the Treg-derived fraction averaged approximately 69% with siplizumab versus around 25% in control reactions. Because sequences at frequencies below about 10^-5 were poorly captured, only a minor fraction of alloreactive clones could be mapped back to unstimulated subsets.

Unstimulated CD4+ memory cells were also sequenced in three donor pairs, together with CD4+ naive, CD8+ TEMRA, CD8+ naive and CD8+ effector memory subsets. Sorted unstimulated T cells and proliferating T cells recovered from mixed lymphocyte reactions underwent TCRbeta CDR3 sequencing. Fresh whole blood from fewer than twelve HLA-typed healthy donors was used to isolate PBMCs. Receptors were amplified or captured by the immunoSEQ multiplex PCR assay. Each sample had 85,000 to 100,000 TCR templates assayed by the deep sequencing platform. Genomic DNA extracted from sorted T cells was used for TCRbeta CDR3 sequencing. The authors processed their data as follows. The R programming language was used for clonal analysis of the TCRbeta CDR3 data. Alloreactive CD4+ and CD8+ clones were identified by comparing unstimulated samples to CFSE-low samples taken after the reaction. Regulatory or non-regulatory origin of alloreactive CD4+ clones was assigned by matching sequences to the sorted unstimulated Treg and non-Treg repertoires. This immuneACCESS table, as held by TCRdb, lists in-frame sequences with V and J called but not all clones. Of the missing ones, under half trace to an unresolved V gene in checked studies; the others have no known cause. V and J calls and clone size are as listed in that table; D and trimming were resolved from the DNA. Across this sample there are tens of thousands of clones, with about 97% seen only once. Of the sample, about 0.6% is held by the ten largest clones.

Notes on this clone: The target of this receptor is not known. Base qualities are missing; no much larger clone stands one base away.

The germline V gene (reference sequence) specifies LNHDA as CDR1 and SQIVND as CDR2. The junction shows trimming of 4 bases on V and 1 base on J, and the gene matches do not reach 5 bases of it. The cysteine opens and the phenylalanine closes a CDR3 of 16 amino acids. The entry retains the CDR3 DNA only, 48 bases that are in frame from base 1. This receptor chain uses TRBV19 and TRBJ2-7; 12 bases in between match TRBD2. Sequences were obtained from naive CD4+ T cells sorted from blood. The meaning of the sample's cell subset or site label: unstimulated naive T cells. The sequence derives from a human donor in good health. Read as DNA, the sequence is TGTGCCAGTAGTACCTCCGGACTAGCGGGATCCTACGAGCAGTACTTC. It translates to CASSTSGLAGSYEQYF.